Listed below are T cell receptor beta chains from one sample, sequenced in a study of cytomegalovirus exposure and HLA in healthy donors. Assay: immunoSEQ multiplex PCR; the TCRdb copy retains only in-frame clones and omits some. The table shows some 160,000 clones, with 60% to 85% occurring only once. Sequenced sample: PBMCs. Receptors originate from a woman aged 40 to 50 in good health and CMV-seropositive. CDR3s include the opening cysteine and the closing phenylalanine or tryptophan. Rows may omit the clone size; those that give it use once, few, many or a size class.

TRBV6-5,TRBJ1-1,.,CASLDRLNTEAFF
TRBV5-8,TRBJ1-2,.,CASSSLRDSLRYGYTF
TRBV4-1,TRBJ1-2,.,CASRGHPTGGYTF
TRBV5-6,TRBJ1-3,.,CASSSYPQVLSGNTIYF
TRBV29-1,TRBJ2-3,.,CSAGPGGEGDTQYF
TRBV15,TRBJ1-6,.,CATSSHDRELNSPLHF
TRBV7-2,TRBJ2-5,few,CASRQARGLQTGETQYF
TRBV7-9,TRBJ2-2,.,CASSLYRGANTGELFF
TRBV6-5,TRBJ1-1,.,CASSPPTGVNTEAFF
TRBV6-1,TRBJ1-2,.,CASSAFGYTF
TRBV11-2,TRBJ2-5,few,CASSLGVREKETQYF
TRBV2,TRBJ1-2,.,CASRGVGTGINGYTF
TRBV18,TRBJ1-2,.,CASSSDRSNYGYTF
TRBV2,TRBJ1-2,.,CASSAGFGYTF
TRBV5-1,TRBJ1-1,.,CASSEGVRTEAFF
TRBV5-5,TRBJ2-1,.,CASSPMDWDNEQFF
TRBV15,TRBJ2-3,.,CATSVRTRGPTDTQYF
TRBV7-9,TRBJ1-4,.,CASSFTGQFNEKLFF
TRBV7-9,TRBJ1-2,.,CASSLNTPYGYTF
TRBV7-8,TRBJ2-5,.,CASQVGGRETQYF
TRBV19,TRBJ1-1,.,CASSLDRGQTEAFF
TRBV28,TRBJ2-7,once,CASRVTSGVSYEQYF
TRBV7-8,TRBJ1-5,.,CASSPFTSYSNQPQHF
TRBV5-6,TRBJ1-2,.,CASSFVRGSYYGYTF
TRBV5-4,TRBJ1-1,once,CASSRYGTGLQAEAFF
TRBV6-5,TRBJ2-7,.,CASSSGDRGALYEQYF
TRBV15,TRBJ2-2,.,CATSRERMAETGELFF
TRBV27,TRBJ2-1,few,CASSLSWVGTSNEQFF
TRBV23-1,TRBJ2-5,.,CASRGDPETQYF
TRBV6-1,TRBJ1-3,.,CASIGLSGNTIYF
TRBV28,TRBJ1-2,.,CASGGGINYGYTF
TRBV11-2,TRBJ1-4,.,CASSLGRIPNEKLFF
TRBV5-4,TRBJ1-2,.,CASSTGQAPANYGYTF
TRBV19,TRBJ2-7,.,CANRAGGDNEQYF
TRBV23-1,TRBJ1-2,.,CASSRETEYGYTF
TRBV18,TRBJ1-3,.,CASSPSAGTGNTIYF
TRBV19,TRBJ1-2,.,CASTGTGGSSRYGYTF
TRBV6-8,TRBJ2-3,.,CASSSGLGGTDTQYF
TRBV5-1,TRBJ2-6,.,CASSLVFGEANVLTF
TRBV18,TRBJ2-3,once,CASAGVLTDTQYF
TRBV7-8,TRBJ1-3,.,CASSLHRTGSGNTIYF
TRBV5-6,TRBJ1-6,once,CASSLSGGNNSPLHF